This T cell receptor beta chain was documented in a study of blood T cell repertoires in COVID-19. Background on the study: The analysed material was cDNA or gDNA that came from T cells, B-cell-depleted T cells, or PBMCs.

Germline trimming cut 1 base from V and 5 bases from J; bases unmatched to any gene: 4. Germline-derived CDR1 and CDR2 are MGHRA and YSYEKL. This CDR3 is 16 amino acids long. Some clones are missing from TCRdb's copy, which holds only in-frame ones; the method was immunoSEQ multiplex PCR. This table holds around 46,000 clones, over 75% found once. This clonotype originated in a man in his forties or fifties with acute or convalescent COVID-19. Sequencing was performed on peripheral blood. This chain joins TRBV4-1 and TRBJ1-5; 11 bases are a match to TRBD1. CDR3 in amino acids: CASSQGGQGDHQPQHF. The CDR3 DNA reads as TGCGCCAGCAGCCAAGGGGGACAGGGGGACCATCAGCCCCAGCATTTT.